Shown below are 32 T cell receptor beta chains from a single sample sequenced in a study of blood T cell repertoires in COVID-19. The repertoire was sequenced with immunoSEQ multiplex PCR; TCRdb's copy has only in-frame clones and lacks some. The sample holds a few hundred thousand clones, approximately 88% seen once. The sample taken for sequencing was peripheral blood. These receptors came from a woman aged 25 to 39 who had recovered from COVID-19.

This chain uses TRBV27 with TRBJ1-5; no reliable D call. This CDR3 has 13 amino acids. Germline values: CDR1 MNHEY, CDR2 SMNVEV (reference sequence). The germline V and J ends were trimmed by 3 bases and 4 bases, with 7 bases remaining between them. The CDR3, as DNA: TGTGCCAGCAGTTTTTCCCAAAATCAGCCCCAGCATTTT. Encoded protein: CASSFSQNQPQHF.

The CDR3 DNA sequence: TGTGCCAGCAGCTTGACAGCCAGCTCCTACGAGCAGTACTTC. Amino acids: CASSLTASSYEQYF. This chain uses TRBV5-6 with TRBJ2-7, with unresolved D. CDR1 SGHDT and CDR2 YYEEEE come from the germline V gene. Trimming pared 1 base from V and 0 bases from J, leaving 8 bases between. The CDR3 totals 14 residues.

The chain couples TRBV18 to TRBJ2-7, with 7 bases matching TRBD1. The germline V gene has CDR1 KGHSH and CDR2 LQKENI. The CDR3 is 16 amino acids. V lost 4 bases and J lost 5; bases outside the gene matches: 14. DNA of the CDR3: TGTGCCAGCTCACAGGCCCCGGGACAGTTGTCCCACGAGCAGTACTTC. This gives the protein CASSQAPGQLSHEQYF.

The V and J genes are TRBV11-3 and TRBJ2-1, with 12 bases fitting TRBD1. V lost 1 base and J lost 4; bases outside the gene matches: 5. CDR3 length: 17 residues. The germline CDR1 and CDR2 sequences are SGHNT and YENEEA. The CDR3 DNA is TGTGCCAGCAGCTTAGGTGTGGGACAGGGGGCTTACAATGAGCAGTTCTTC. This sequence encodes CASSLGVGQGAYNEQFF.

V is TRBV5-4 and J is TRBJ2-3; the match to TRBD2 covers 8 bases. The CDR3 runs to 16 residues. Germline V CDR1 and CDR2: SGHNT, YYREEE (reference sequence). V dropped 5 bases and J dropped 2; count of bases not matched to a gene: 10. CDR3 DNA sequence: TGTGCCAGCAGGACCGGGACTAGTGGGCTCACAGATACGCAGTATTTT. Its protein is CASRTGTSGLTDTQYF.

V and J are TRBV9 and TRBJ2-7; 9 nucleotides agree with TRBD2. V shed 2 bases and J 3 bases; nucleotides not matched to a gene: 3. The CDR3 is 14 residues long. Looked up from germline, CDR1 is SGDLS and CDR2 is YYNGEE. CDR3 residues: CASSVTSGFYEQYF. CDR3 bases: TGTGCCAGCAGCGTCACTAGCGGGTTCTACGAGCAGTACTTC.

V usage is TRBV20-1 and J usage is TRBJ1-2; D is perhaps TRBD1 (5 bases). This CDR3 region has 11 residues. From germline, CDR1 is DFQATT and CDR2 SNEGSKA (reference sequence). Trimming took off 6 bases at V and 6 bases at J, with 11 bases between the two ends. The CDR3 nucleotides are TGCAGTGCCTGGGGGGAGCATGGCTACACCTTC. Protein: CSAWGEHGYTF.

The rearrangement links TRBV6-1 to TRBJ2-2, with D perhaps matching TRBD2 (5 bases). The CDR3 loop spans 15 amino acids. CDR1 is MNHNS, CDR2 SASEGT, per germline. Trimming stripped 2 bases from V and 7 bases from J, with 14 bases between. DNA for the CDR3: TGTGCCAGCAGTGAAATGGGAGCAGCGGTCGGGGAGCTGTTTTTT. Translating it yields CASSEMGAAVGELFF.

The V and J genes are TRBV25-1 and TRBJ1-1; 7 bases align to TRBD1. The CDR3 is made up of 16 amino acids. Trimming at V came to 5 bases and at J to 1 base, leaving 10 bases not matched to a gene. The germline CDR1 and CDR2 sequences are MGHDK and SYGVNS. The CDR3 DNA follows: TGTGCCAGCAGTCCATATGTGGGGACAGCGAACACTGAAGCTTTCTTT. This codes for CASSPYVGTANTEAFF.

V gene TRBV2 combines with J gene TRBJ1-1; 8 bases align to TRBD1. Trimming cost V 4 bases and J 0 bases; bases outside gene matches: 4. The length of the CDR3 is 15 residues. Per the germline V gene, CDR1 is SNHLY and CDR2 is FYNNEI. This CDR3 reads CASSGQGAVNTEAFF. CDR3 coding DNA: TGTGCCAGCAGTGGGCAGGGGGCTGTGAACACTGAAGCTTTCTTT.

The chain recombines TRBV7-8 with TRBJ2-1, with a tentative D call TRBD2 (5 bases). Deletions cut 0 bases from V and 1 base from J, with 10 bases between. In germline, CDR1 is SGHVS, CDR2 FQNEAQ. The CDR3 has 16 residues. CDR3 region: CASSLARADSYNEQFF. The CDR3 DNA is TGTGCCAGCAGCTTAGCAAGAGCGGATTCCTACAATGAGCAGTTCTTC.

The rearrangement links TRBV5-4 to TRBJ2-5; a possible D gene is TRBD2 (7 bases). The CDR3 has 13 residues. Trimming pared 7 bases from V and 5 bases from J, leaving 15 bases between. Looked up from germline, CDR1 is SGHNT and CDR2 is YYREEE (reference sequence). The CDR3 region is CASRRGGGETQYF. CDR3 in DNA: TGTGCCAGCCGAAGGGGGGGCGGGGAGACCCAGTACTTC.

In DNA form, the CDR3 reads TGTGCCAGCAGCCAAGATAGGGGACAGGTCTACAATGAGCAGTTCTTC. Residues: CASSQDRGQVYNEQFF. The chain combines TRBV14 with TRBJ2-1, with 8 nucleotides matching TRBD1. CDR3 size: 16 residues. CDR1 and CDR2 from the germline V gene are SGHDN and FVKESK. V shed 0 bases, J shed 3 bases, and the junction held 4 bases outside the gene matches.

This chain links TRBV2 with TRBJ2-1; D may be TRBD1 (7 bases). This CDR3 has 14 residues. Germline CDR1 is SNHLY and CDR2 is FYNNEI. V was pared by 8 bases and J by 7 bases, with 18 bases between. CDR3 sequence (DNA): TGTGCCAGCGGGGACTCGAACAGGGGTAATGAGCAGTTCTTC. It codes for CASGDSNRGNEQFF.

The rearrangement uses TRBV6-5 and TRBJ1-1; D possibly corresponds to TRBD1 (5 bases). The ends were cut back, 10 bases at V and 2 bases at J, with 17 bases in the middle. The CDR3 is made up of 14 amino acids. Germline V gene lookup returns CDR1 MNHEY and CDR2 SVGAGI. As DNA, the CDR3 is TGTGCCACCCAAAGAGGACAAGTTAACACTGAAGCTTTCTTT. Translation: CATQRGQVNTEAFF.

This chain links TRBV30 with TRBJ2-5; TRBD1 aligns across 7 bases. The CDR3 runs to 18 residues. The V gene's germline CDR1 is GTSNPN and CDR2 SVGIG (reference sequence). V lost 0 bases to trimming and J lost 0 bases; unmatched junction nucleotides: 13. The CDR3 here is CAWSVLQGFNRYQETQYF. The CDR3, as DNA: TGTGCCTGGAGTGTACTACAGGGGTTCAATCGGTACCAAGAGACCCAGTACTTC.

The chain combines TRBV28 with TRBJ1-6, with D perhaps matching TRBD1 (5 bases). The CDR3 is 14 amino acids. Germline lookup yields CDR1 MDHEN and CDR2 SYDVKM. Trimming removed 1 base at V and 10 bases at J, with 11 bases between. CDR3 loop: CASSLFLGGSPLHF. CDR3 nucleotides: TGTGCCAGCAGTTTATTTTTGGGGGGATCACCCCTCCACTTT.

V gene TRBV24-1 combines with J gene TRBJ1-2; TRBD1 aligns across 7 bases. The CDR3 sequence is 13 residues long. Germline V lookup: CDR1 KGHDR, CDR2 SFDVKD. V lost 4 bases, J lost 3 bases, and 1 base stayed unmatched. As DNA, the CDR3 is TGTGCCACCAGTGACCAGGGGGACTATGGCTACACCTTC. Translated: CATSDQGDYGYTF.

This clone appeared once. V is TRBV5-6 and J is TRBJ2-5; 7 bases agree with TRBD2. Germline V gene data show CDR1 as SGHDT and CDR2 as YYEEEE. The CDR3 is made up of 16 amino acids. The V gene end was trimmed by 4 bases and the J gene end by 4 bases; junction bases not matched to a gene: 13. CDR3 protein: CASSPGGVYAIETQYF. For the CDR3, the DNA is TGTGCCAGCAGCCCGGGGGGTGTTTACGCGATAGAGACCCAGTACTTC. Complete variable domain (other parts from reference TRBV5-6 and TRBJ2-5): DAGVTQSPTHLIKTRGQQVTLRCSPKSGHDTVSWYQQALGQGPQFIFQYYEEEERQRGNFPDRFSGHQFPNYSSELNVNALLLGDSALYLCASSPGGVYAIETQYFGPGTRLLVL.

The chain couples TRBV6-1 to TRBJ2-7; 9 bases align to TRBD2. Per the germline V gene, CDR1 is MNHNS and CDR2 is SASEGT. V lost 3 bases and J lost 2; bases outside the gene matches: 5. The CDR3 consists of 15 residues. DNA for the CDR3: TGTGCCAGCAGTGACGACCTAGCGGGGCCCTACGAGCAGTACTTC. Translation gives CASSDDLAGPYEQYF.

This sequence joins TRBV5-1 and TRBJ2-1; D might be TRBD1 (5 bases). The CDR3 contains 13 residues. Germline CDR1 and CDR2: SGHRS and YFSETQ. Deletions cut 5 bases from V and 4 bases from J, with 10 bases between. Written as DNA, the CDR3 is TGCGCCAGCAGTTTGCAGGGTTACAATGAGCAGTTCTTC. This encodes CASSLQGYNEQFF.

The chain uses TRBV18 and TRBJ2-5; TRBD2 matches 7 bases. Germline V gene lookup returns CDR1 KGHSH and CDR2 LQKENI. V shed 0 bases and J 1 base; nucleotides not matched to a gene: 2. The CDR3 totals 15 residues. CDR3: CASSPPTGGQETQYF. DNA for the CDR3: TGTGCCAGCTCACCACCGACGGGAGGCCAAGAGACCCAGTACTTC.

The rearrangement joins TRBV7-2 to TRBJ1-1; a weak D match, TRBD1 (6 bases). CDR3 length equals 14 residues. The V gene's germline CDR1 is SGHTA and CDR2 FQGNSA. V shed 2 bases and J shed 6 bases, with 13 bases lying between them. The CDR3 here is CASSLLTGPPEAFF. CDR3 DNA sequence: TGTGCCAGCAGCTTATTGACAGGCCCTCCTGAAGCTTTCTTT.

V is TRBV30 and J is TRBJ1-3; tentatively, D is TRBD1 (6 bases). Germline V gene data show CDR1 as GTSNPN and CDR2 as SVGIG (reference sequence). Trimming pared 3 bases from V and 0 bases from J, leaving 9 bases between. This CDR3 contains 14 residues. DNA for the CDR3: TGTGCCTGGAGCCAGGGGACCTCTGGAAACACCATATATTTT. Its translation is CAWSQGTSGNTIYF.

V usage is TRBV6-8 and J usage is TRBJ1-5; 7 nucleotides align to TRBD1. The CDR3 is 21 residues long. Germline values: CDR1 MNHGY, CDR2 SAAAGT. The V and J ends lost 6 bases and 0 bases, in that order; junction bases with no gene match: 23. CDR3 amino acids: CASRTIWGERTGAYSNQPQHF. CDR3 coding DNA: TGTGCCAGCAGAACAATATGGGGGGAAAGGACAGGAGCCTATAGCAATCAGCCCCAGCATTTT.

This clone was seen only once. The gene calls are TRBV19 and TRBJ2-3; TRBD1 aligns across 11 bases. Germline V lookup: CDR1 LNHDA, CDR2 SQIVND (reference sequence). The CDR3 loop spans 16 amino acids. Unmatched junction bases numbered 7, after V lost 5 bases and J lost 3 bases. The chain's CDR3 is CASSRDRGRRTDTQYF. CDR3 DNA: TGTGCCAGTAGTCGGGACAGGGGGAGGAGGACAGATACGCAGTATTTT. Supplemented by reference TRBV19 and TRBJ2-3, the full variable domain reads DGGITQSPKYLFRKEGQNVTLSCEQNLNHDAMYWYRQDPGQGLRLIYYSQIVNDFQKGDIAEGYSVSREKKESFPLTVTSAQKNPTAFYLCASSRDRGRRTDTQYFGPGTRLTVL.

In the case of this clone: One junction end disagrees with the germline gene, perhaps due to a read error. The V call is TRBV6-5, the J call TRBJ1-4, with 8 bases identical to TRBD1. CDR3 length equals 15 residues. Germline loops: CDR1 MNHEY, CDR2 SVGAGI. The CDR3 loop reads CASSRWTGPKEKLFF. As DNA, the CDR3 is TGTGCCAGCAGCCGATGGACAGGGCCTAAGGAAAAACTGTTTTTT.

This CDR3 reads CASSLAPRGARNEKLFF. The CDR3 DNA reads as TGCGCCAGCAGCTTGGCCCCCCGGGGGGCGCGTAATGAAAAACTGTTTTTT. The V and J genes are TRBV5-1 and TRBJ1-4; tentative D call: TRBD1 (6 bases). The CDR3 spans 17 residues. Trimming stripped 0 bases from V and 4 bases from J, with 16 bases between. Germline lookup yields CDR1 SGHRS and CDR2 YFSETQ.

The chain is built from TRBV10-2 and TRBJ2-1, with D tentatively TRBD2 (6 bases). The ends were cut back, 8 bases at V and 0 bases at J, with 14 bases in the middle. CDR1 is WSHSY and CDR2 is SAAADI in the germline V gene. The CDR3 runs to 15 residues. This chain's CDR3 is CASYGRLSSYNEQFF. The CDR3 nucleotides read TGCGCCAGCTACGGGAGACTGAGCTCCTACAATGAGCAGTTCTTC.

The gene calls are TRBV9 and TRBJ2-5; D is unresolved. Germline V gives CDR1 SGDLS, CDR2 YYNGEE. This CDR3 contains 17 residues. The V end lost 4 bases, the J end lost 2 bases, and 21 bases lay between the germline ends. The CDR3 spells CASSPRRYPSEQETQYF. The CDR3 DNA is TGTGCCAGCAGCCCTAGGCGGTACCCCAGTGAGCAAGAGACCCAGTACTTC.

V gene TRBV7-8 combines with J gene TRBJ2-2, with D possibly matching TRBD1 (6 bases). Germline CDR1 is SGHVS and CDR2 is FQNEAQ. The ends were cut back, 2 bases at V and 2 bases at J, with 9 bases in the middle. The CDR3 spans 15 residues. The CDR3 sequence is CASSLSRGNTGELFF. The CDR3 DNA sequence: TGTGCCAGCAGCTTATCCAGGGGAAACACCGGGGAGCTGTTTTTT.

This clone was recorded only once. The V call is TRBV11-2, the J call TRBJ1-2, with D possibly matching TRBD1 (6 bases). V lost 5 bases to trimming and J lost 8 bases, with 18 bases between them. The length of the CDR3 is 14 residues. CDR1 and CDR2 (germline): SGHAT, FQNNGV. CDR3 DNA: TGTGCCAGCAGCCCTAACAGGGTAACGGGCGGCTACACCTTC. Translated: CASSPNRVTGGYTF.